These 5 T cell receptor beta chains were all obtained from the same sample, sequenced in a study of blood T cell repertoires in COVID-19 (dated by TCRdb to the early 2020s). The library was prepared using the immunoSEQ multiplex PCR assay. TCRdb re-hosts the immuneACCESS table, in-frame sequences only. Its copies lack some clones; in the studies checked, an unresolved V gene accounts for under half of them, and the cause for the rest is not known. The sample yields about 180,000 clones; roughly 88% were counted once. The ten largest clones take up roughly 10% of the sample. The sequencing input was PBMCs or T cells enriched from blood (not recorded which). The receptors were sampled from a woman between 18 and 30 years old who had recovered from COVID-19.

In regard to this clone: Distinct nucleotide sequences in the sample also encode this CDR3. The chain joins TRBV28 to TRBJ2-3, with 13 bases matching TRBD2. The CDR3 sequence is 13 residues long. Losses at the gene ends were 10 bases for V and 3 bases for J; bases not matched to a gene: 1. Germline CDR1 reads MDHEN; CDR2 reads SYDVKM. CDR3 bases: TGTGCCACGGGACTAGCGGGGACAGATACGCAGTATTTT. Protein product: CATGLAGTDTQYF.

This clone was seen just once. The V and J genes are TRBV30 and TRBJ2-3; the match to TRBD2 covers 9 bases. Germline CDR1 reads GTSNPN; CDR2 reads SVGIG (reference sequence). The CDR3 sequence is 12 residues long. The V and J ends lost 8 bases and 3 bases, in that order; junction bases with no gene match: 3. The CDR3 region is CAVGLATDTQYF. The DNA of the CDR3 is TGTGCCGTCGGACTAGCGACAGATACGCAGTATTTT.

V is TRBV14 and J is TRBJ2-7; 12 nucleotides align to TRBD2. CDR3 size: 16 residues. Germline CDR1 and CDR2: SGHDN and FVKESK. The junction had 2 bases not matched to a gene; V was cut back by 1 base and J by 1 base. The CDR3, as DNA: TGTGCCAGCAGCCAAGCAGGGACTAGCGGGTCCTACGAGCAGTACTTC. Its translation is CASSQAGTSGSYEQYF. Using reference TRBV14 and TRBJ2-7 for the parts outside the CDR3, the full variable domain is EAGVTQFPSHSVIEKGQTVTLRCDPISGHDNLYWYRRVMGKEIKFLLHFVKESKQDESGMPNNRFLAERTGGTYSTLKVQPAELEDSGVYFCASSQAGTSGSYEQYFGPGTRLTVT.

The gene calls are TRBV20-1 and TRBJ1-1; a weak D match, TRBD1 (5 bases). Per germline, CDR1 DFQATT and CDR2 SNEGSKA (reference sequence). This CDR3 is 15 amino acids long. Trimming took 3 bases from V and 7 from J, leaving 21 bases between them. The CDR3 coding sequence is TGCAGTGCTAGTCCCGCTTGGGCCCGGGGGGGTGAAGCTTTCTTT. The encoded protein is CSASPAWARGGEAFF.

The rearrangement links TRBV5-4 to TRBJ2-7; 9 bases line up with TRBD2. Germline values: CDR1 SGHNT, CDR2 YYREEE (reference sequence). This CDR3 has 19 amino acids. The V gene end was trimmed by 4 bases and the J gene end by 3 bases; junction bases not matched to a gene: 20. CDR3 protein: CASSLGASGAPRNVYEQYF. The CDR3 nucleotides read TGTGCCAGCAGCCTCGGGGCTAGCGGGGCACCCAGGAACGTCTACGAGCAGTACTTC.